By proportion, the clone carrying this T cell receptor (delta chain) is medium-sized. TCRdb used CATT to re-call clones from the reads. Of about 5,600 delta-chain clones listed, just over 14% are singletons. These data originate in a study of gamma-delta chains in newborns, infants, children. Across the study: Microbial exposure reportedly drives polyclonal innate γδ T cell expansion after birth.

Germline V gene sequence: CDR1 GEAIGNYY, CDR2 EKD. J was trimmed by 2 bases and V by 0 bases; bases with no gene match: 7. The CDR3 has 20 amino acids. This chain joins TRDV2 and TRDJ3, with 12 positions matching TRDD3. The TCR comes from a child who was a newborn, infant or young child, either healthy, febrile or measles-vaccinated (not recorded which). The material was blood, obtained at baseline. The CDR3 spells CACDTATGGYTTWDTRQMFF. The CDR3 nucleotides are TGTGCCTGTGACACCGCAACTGGGGGATACACGACCTGGGACACCCGACAGATGTTTTTC.